What follows are 20 T cell receptor beta chains derived from one specimen sequenced in a study of CD8 T cells in Susac syndrome. Roughly 0.45 to 1 ug RNA was reverse transcribed with random hexamers. MiXCR, applied by TCRdb to the immunoSEQ multiplex PCR reads, yields one record per CDR3 protein. There are 250,000 to 300,000 distinct CDR3 sequences in the sample; approximately 81% occur only once, and over 0.09% lies in the top ten. Sequences were obtained from CD8+ T cells from PBMCs. These receptors were taken from a human donor with multiple sclerosis.

This clonotype was detected only once. V and J are TRBV14 and TRBJ2-2; 7 bases align to TRBD2. Germline-derived CDR1 and CDR2 are SGHDN and FVKESK. Germline trimming cut 3 bases from V and 0 bases from J; bases unmatched to any gene: 13. The CDR3 has 19 residues. The CDR3, as DNA: TGTGCCAGCAGCCAGTCCCTTATACTAGGGAGGGCGAACACCGGGGAGCTGTTTTTT. Amino acid sequence: CASSQSLILGRANTGELFF.

The gene calls are TRBV4-1 and TRBJ2-7; a possible D gene is TRBD2 (5 bases). CDR3 size: 14 residues. Trimming pared 0 bases from V and 5 bases from J, leaving 11 bases between. The germline CDR1 and CDR2 sequences are MGHRA and YSYEKL. This chain's CDR3 is CASSQDPSNNEQYF. CDR3 coding DNA: TGCGCCAGCAGCCAAGATCCTAGCAACAACGAGCAGTACTTC.

This clonotype was recorded once. V usage is TRBV6-5 and J usage is TRBJ2-5; no reliable D call. This CDR3 region has 15 residues. CDR1 is MNHEY, CDR2 SVGAGI, per germline. The germline V and J ends were trimmed by 0 bases and 2 bases, with 10 bases remaining between them. CDR3 residues: CASSYSVAAQETQYF. The CDR3 DNA is TGTGCCAGCAGTTACTCGGTGGCAGCGCAAGAGACCCAGTACTTC.

CDR3 sequence (DNA): TGTGCCAGCAGCTTAAGAGGTGGCGCCTACAATGAGCAGTTCTTC. It yields the protein CASSLRGGAYNEQFF. J is TRBJ2-1 and V is TRBV7-9; D gene uncertain. The germline V and J ends were trimmed by 2 bases and 2 bases, with 10 bases remaining between them. The CDR3 is made up of 15 amino acids. CDR1 is SEHNR and CDR2 is FQNEAQ in the germline V gene (reference sequence).

This chain joins TRBV20-1 and TRBJ2-5, with TRBD2 matching over 13 bases. Germline assignment: CDR1 DFQATT and CDR2 SNEGSKA (reference sequence). With V trimmed by 5 bases and J by 5 bases, 5 bases remained unmatched. The CDR3 runs 14 residues. The CDR3 bases are TGCAGTGCTGGGGGACTAGCGGGATCGGAGACCCAGTACTTC. It yields the protein CSAGGLAGSETQYF.

The chain carries TRBV5-5 and TRBJ2-7, with D possibly being TRBD2 (6 bases). Germline loops: CDR1 SGHKS, CDR2 YYEKEE (reference sequence). Trimming removed 2 bases at V and 0 bases at J, with 12 bases between. This CDR3 region has 15 residues. The CDR3 sequence: CASSFGTLSSYEQYF. DNA of the CDR3: TGTGCCAGCAGCTTCGGGACTCTGAGCTCCTACGAGCAGTACTTC.

V is TRBV29-1 and J is TRBJ1-6; D uncertain. The CDR3 length is 16 residues. Deletions cut 4 bases from V and 6 bases from J, with 19 bases between. The germline gives CDR1 SQVTM, CDR2 ANQGSEA. CDR3 DNA sequence: TGCAGCGTTGTACCCACAGAGGACCGATTTAATTCACCCCTCCACTTT. It encodes CSVVPTEDRFNSPLHF.

The CDR3 reads CASSLGTGSMYEQYF. DNA for the CDR3: TGTGCCAGCAGCTTGGGGACAGGGTCAATGTACGAGCAGTACTTC. The chain combines TRBV7-3 with TRBJ2-7; 9 positions agree with TRBD1. V lost 3 bases, J lost 4 bases, and 7 bases stayed unmatched. CDR3 length equals 15 residues. Germline V gene data show CDR1 as SGHTA and CDR2 as FQGTGA. The variable domain in full, completed from reference TRBV7-3 and TRBJ2-7, reads GAGVSQTPSNKVTEKGKYVELRCDPISGHTALYWYRQSLGQGPEFLIYFQGTGAADDSGLPNDRFFAVRPEGSVSTLKIQRTERGDSAVYLCASSLGTGSMYEQYFGPGTRLTVT.

The gene calls are TRBV11-1 and TRBJ2-7; D is ambiguous. Trimming shortened V by 3 bases and J by 0 bases, and 12 bases separated the two germline ends. CDR1 and CDR2 (germline): SGHAT, FQDESV (reference sequence). The CDR3 is 15 residues long. CDR3 DNA sequence: TGTGCCAGCAGCTTCAACAGTCAACCCTCCTACGAGCAGTACTTC. Protein sequence: CASSFNSQPSYEQYF. Together with reference TRBV11-1 and TRBJ2-7, the CDR3 gives the full variable domain: EAEVAQSPRYKITEKSQAVAFWCDPISGHATLYWYRQILGQGPELLVQFQDESVVDDSQLPKDRFSAERLKGVDSTLKIQPAELGDSAMYLCASSFNSQPSYEQYFGPGTRLTVT.

The V call is TRBV25-1, the J call TRBJ2-1; perhaps TRBD2 as D (6 bases). From germline, CDR1 is MGHDK and CDR2 SYGVNS. Trimming shortened V by 6 bases and J by 13 bases, and 13 bases separated the two germline ends. The CDR3 totals 11 residues. This CDR3 reads CASRAGGEQFF. CDR3 nucleotide sequence: TGTGCCAGCAGGGCCGGGGGTGAACAGTTCTTC.

The rearrangement uses TRBV6-5 and TRBJ2-7; D may match TRBD1 or TRBD2 (5 bases each). This CDR3 spans 16 amino acids. Germline assignment: CDR1 MNHEY and CDR2 SVGAGI. V shed 0 bases and J shed 3 bases, with 15 bases lying between them. This CDR3 reads CASSYSKGSRNYEQYF. The CDR3 nucleotides read TGTGCCAGCAGTTACTCGAAGGGGAGCAGGAACTACGAGCAGTACTTC.

This sequence joins TRBV30 and TRBJ2-7, with 8 bases matching TRBD1. Germline V CDR1 and CDR2: GTSNPN, SVGIG (reference sequence). The CDR3 is 14 residues long. The V segment lost 3 bases and the J segment 1 base; nucleotides outside the gene matches: 5. CDR3 sequence: CAWSLGTGSYEQYF. In nucleotides, the CDR3 is TGTGCCTGGAGCCTGGGGACAGGATCCTACGAGCAGTACTTC.

The CDR3 DNA follows: TGTGCCAGCAGTTTATTTGGCGGGAGGCCCTCCTACGAGCAGTACTTC. This translates into CASSLFGGRPSYEQYF. The chain has TRBV27 and TRBJ2-7, with TRBD2 matching 8 bases. The CDR3 length is 16 residues. From germline, CDR1 is MNHEY and CDR2 SMNVEV (reference sequence). With V trimmed by 1 base and J by 0 bases, 5 bases remained unmatched.

With regard to this clonotype: This likely comes from a read error, as the CDR3 has no conserved phenylalanine or tryptophan at its end. V and J are TRBV2 and TRBJ2-7; a possible D gene is TRBD2 (5 bases). Trimming shortened V by 1 base and J by 1 base, and 11 bases separated the two germline ends. CDR3 size: 15 residues. Germline CDR1 and CDR2: SNHLY and FYNNEI. CDR3 protein: CASSEGRERSYEQYS. CDR3 bases: TGTGCCAGCAGTGAAGGTCGGGAAAGGTCCTACGAGCAGTACTCC.

About this clonotype itself: Germline and junction disagree at one end, which may indicate a read error. The chain carries TRBV30 and TRBJ2-7; D unresolved. The CDR3 has 14 residues. The germline V gene has CDR1 GTSNPN and CDR2 SVGIG (reference sequence). CDR3 amino acids: CAWGRTVPSHEQYF. DNA for the CDR3: TGTGCCTGGGGCCGGACGGTGCCCTCCCACGAGCAGTACTTC.

J is TRBJ2-7 and V is TRBV29-1, with TRBD1 as a possible D gene (5 bases). The germline V gene encodes CDR1 SQVTM and CDR2 ANQGSEA. There are 15 residues in the CDR3. Trimming shortened V by 4 bases and J by 2 bases, and 18 bases separated the two germline ends. CDR3 in DNA: TGCAGCGTTGTCGGGTTGTCAGGGCCTGCCTACGAGCAGTACTTC. Encoded protein: CSVVGLSGPAYEQYF.

V and J are TRBV9 and TRBJ2-7, with TRBD2 matching 10 bases. The CDR3 is made up of 15 amino acids. CDR1 SGDLS and CDR2 YYNGEE come from the germline V gene. With 4 bases clipped from V and 6 bases from J, the junction kept 10 bases outside the gene matches. The CDR3 DNA sequence: TGTGCCAGCAGCCCCCTAGCGGGAGTTTCCCCCGAGCAGTACTTC. It yields the protein CASSPLAGVSPEQYF.

The rearrangement uses TRBV9 and TRBJ2-1; the match to TRBD2 covers 7 bases. This CDR3 spans 15 amino acids. Germline V gives CDR1 SGDLS, CDR2 YYNGEE. V shed 3 bases, J shed 6 bases, and the junction held 9 bases outside the gene matches. Written as DNA, the CDR3 is TGTGCCAGCAGCGCGGTCTTGAGGGAGGGCAATGAGCAGTTCTTC. Amino acid sequence: CASSAVLREGNEQFF.

Only one count was recorded for this clonotype. V and J are TRBV4-1 and TRBJ2-7; a weak D match, TRBD1 (5 bases). CDR1 is MGHRA and CDR2 is YSYEKL in the germline V gene. The V end lost 1 base, the J end lost 4 bases, and 14 bases lay between the germline ends. The CDR3 totals 15 residues. DNA of the CDR3: TGCGCCAGCAGCCAAGGATTTATAGCAGGGTACGAGCAGTACTTC. Translation gives CASSQGFIAGYEQYF.

The chain is built from TRBV7-9 and TRBJ2-3; D unresolved. This CDR3 has 14 residues. The germline V gene has CDR1 SEHNR and CDR2 FQNEAQ (reference sequence). V lost 5 bases and J lost 1, with 10 bases in between. The CDR3 sequence is CASSPVSRTDTQYF. The CDR3 nucleotides read TGTGCCAGCAGCCCCGTTAGCCGCACAGATACGCAGTATTTT.